These 20 T cell receptor beta chains originate from one sample sequenced in a study of control samples from healthy donors and cancer patients. Assay used: immunoSEQ multiplex PCR; TCRdb lists only in-frame clones, some missing. The data contain 75,000 to 90,000 clones, about nine tenths of them singletons. The sample comprised blood. These receptors were obtained from a man between 50 and 59 years old in good health.

The chain uses TRBV6-5 and TRBJ2-1; no reliable D call. Germline CDR1 reads MNHEY; CDR2 reads SVGAGI. CDR3 length: 12 amino acids. Trimming stripped 7 bases from V and 10 bases from J, with 14 bases between. This chain's CDR3 is CASTSVSWEQFF. In DNA, the CDR3 is TGTGCCAGCACCTCGGTCTCCTGGGAGCAGTTCTTC.

V and J are TRBV7-9 and TRBJ2-5, with TRBD2 as a possible D gene (6 bases). V lost 1 base and J lost 5, with 11 bases in between. Looked up from germline, CDR1 is SEHNR and CDR2 is FQNEAQ (reference sequence). The CDR3 sequence is 14 residues long. CDR3 DNA: TGTGCCAGCAGCTTAGAGACGGGGGTGGAGACCCAGTACTTC. Its translation is CASSLETGVETQYF.

This clone was seen only once. V usage is TRBV3-1 (or the pseudogene TRBV3-2) and J usage is TRBJ2-1, with D tentatively TRBD2 (6 bases). The CDR3 has 14 amino acids. Germline V lookup: CDR1 LGHDT, CDR2 YNNKEL (reference sequence). Trimming stripped 4 bases from V and 5 bases from J, with 12 bases between. In nucleotides, the CDR3 is TGTGCCAGCAGCCGGGGGGTCCTTGACAATGAGCAGTTCTTC. Amino acids: CASSRGVLDNEQFF.

The chain employs TRBV19 and TRBJ2-1; D is unresolved. V lost 5 bases, J lost 4 bases, and 9 bases lay in between. CDR1 and CDR2 (germline): LNHDA, SQIVND (reference sequence). The CDR3 loop spans 13 amino acids. The CDR3 is CASSVKLYNEQFF. Written as DNA, the CDR3 is TGTGCCAGTAGTGTGAAACTATACAATGAGCAGTTCTTC. The whole variable domain, remainder taken from reference TRBV19 and TRBJ2-1, is DGGITQSPKYLFRKEGQNVTLSCEQNLNHDAMYWYRQDPGQGLRLIYYSQIVNDFQKGDIAEGYSVSREKKESFPLTVTSAQKNPTAFYLCASSVKLYNEQFFGPGTRLTVL.

The chain joins TRBV14 to TRBJ1-2; D not certain. This CDR3 has 14 amino acids. The V and J ends lost 4 bases and 3 bases respectively, with 12 bases between them. Germline V gene lookup returns CDR1 SGHDN and CDR2 FVKESK. CDR3 sequence reads: CASSPTYSHYGYTF. Written as DNA, the CDR3 is TGTGCCAGCAGCCCAACTTACTCTCACTATGGCTACACCTTC.

The J gene is TRBJ1-5, the V gene TRBV24-1; tentative D call: TRBD1 (6 bases). V shed 3 bases and J shed 4 bases, with 15 bases lying between them. The germline gives CDR1 KGHDR, CDR2 SFDVKD. The CDR3 runs to 16 residues. CDR3 loop: CATSDSVTGTNQPQHF. The CDR3 DNA follows: TGTGCCACCAGTGATAGTGTAACAGGGACAAATCAGCCCCAGCATTTT.

This chain links TRBV6-5 with TRBJ2-5, with 10 bases lining up with TRBD1. Germline CDR1 reads MNHEY; CDR2 reads SVGAGI. The CDR3 totals 13 residues. V dropped 6 bases and J dropped 5; count of bases not matched to a gene: 3. The chain's CDR3 is CASSVDRGETQYF. The CDR3 coding sequence is TGTGCCAGCAGCGTGGACAGGGGGGAGACCCAGTACTTC.

The chain links TRBV6-6 to TRBJ2-5, with 9 bases lining up with TRBD1. The CDR3 runs to 14 residues. CDR1 MNHNY and CDR2 SVGAGI come from the germline V gene (reference sequence). J was trimmed by 1 base and V by 5 bases; bases with no gene match: 2. This chain's CDR3 is CASSPTGGQETQYF. Here the CDR3 DNA reads TGTGCCAGCAGTCCGACAGGGGGCCAAGAGACCCAGTACTTC.

CDR3 protein: CASSLRDVYGYTF. CDR3 in DNA: TGTGCCAGCAGCTTACGGGATGTATATGGCTACACCTTC. V is TRBV7-9 and J is TRBJ1-2; D not certain. The CDR3 is made up of 13 amino acids. Germline loops: CDR1 SEHNR, CDR2 FQNEAQ (reference sequence). V lost 2 bases and J 5 bases, leaving 9 bases between the germline ends.

The rearrangement joins TRBV6-5 to TRBJ1-6; D is unresolved. Trimming left V 8 bases short and J 1 base short, with 12 bases between. The CDR3 extends over 15 amino acids. The germline gives CDR1 MNHEY, CDR2 SVGAGI. The CDR3 reads CASALGLSYNSPLHF. The CDR3, as DNA: TGTGCCAGCGCCTTGGGGTTGTCCTATAATTCACCCCTCCACTTT.

J is TRBJ2-5 and V is TRBV7-9; 7 nucleotides line up with TRBD2. The CDR3 length is 11 residues. The V segment lost 1 base and the J segment 12 bases; nucleotides outside the gene matches: 2. Germline-derived CDR1 and CDR2 are SEHNR and FQNEAQ (reference sequence). The CDR3 DNA is TGTGCCAGCAGCTTAGGACTAGCCAAGTACTTC. It yields the protein CASSLGLAKYF.

J is TRBJ2-5 and V is TRBV5-4, with 11 bases matching TRBD1. With V trimmed by 5 bases and J by 1 base, 13 bases remained unmatched. This CDR3 has 18 amino acids. Per the germline V gene, CDR1 is SGHNT and CDR2 is YYREEE (reference sequence). The CDR3 region is CASRGQGGHQSTQETQYF. For the CDR3, the DNA is TGTGCCAGCAGGGGACAGGGGGGACACCAAAGTACCCAAGAGACCCAGTACTTC.

The chain uses TRBV27 and TRBJ2-2, with unresolved D. CDR1 is MNHEY, CDR2 SMNVEV, per germline (reference sequence). The CDR3 runs 10 residues. Trimming cost V 5 bases and J 7 bases, with 2 bases left between them. The DNA of the CDR3 is TGTGCCAGCAGTCGCGGGGAGCTGTTTTTT. Protein: CASSRGELFF.

The V call is TRBV6-1, the J call TRBJ1-3; 8 bases are shared with TRBD1. This CDR3 comprises 16 residues. V was pared by 6 bases and J by 1 base, with 8 bases of the junction left unmatched. The V gene's germline CDR1 is MNHNS and CDR2 SASEGT. Written as DNA, the CDR3 is TGTGCCAGCAGAGAACCGGACAGGGATTCTGGAAACACCATATATTTT. It translates to CASREPDRDSGNTIYF.

The chain recombines TRBV12-3 or TRBV12-4 with TRBJ2-1; D not resolved. The CDR3 consists of 13 residues. With 1 base removed from V and 10 bases from J, the gap between germline ends came to 11 bases. As DNA, the CDR3 is TGTGCCAGCAGTTTAGTCGCGGAAGGAGAGCAGTTCTTC. This codes for CASSLVAEGEQFF.

The CDR3 bases are TGTGCCAGCAGCCAAGCTCCGGGCTCTGGGGCCAACGTCCTGACTTTC. It specifies CASSQAPGSGANVLTF. This chain connects TRBV3-1 (or the pseudogene TRBV3-2) to TRBJ2-6; D remains ambiguous. The CDR3 covers 16 residues. Between the trimmed V and J ends, which lost 1 base and 0 bases, there was a span of 7 bases. Germline V gives CDR1 LGHDT, CDR2 YNNKEL (reference sequence).

The rearrangement uses TRBV4-1 and TRBJ1-2, with D hard to call. This CDR3 is 14 amino acids long. From germline, CDR1 is MGHRA and CDR2 YSYEKL. The germline V and J ends were trimmed by 1 base and 4 bases, with 10 bases remaining between them. Written as DNA, the CDR3 is TGCGCCAGCAGCCAAGCCTTTGAGCCCTATGGCTACACCTTC. It codes for CASSQAFEPYGYTF.

In nucleotides, the CDR3 is TGTGCCATCAGTGGCGGGGAACCCTACGAGCAGTACTTC. This translates into CAISGGEPYEQYF. This chain links TRBV10-3 with TRBJ2-7, with D possibly matching TRBD2 (6 bases). Trimming shortened V by 4 bases and J by 2 bases, and 9 bases separated the two germline ends. Germline values: CDR1 ENHRY, CDR2 SYGVKD. This CDR3 comprises 13 residues.

V is TRBV27 and J is TRBJ2-3; D could derive from TRBD1 or TRBD2 (7 bases each). CDR3 size: 16 residues. The V gene lost 4 bases and the J gene lost 6 bases, with 20 bases spanning the gap. Germline V lookup: CDR1 MNHEY, CDR2 SMNVEV (reference sequence). The CDR3 is CASSSPQGGGSDTQYF. The CDR3 region has the DNA TGTGCCAGCAGTTCCCCCCAGGGGGGGGGATCGGATACGCAGTATTTT.

This chain uses TRBV4-3 with TRBJ1-2; 10 bases are shared with TRBD1. The V gene's germline CDR1 is LGHNA and CDR2 YSLEER. The CDR3 has 16 residues. V was clipped by 0 bases and J by 9 bases; unmatched bases: 10. This chain's CDR3 is CASSQDTGQGLVSYTF. In DNA form, the CDR3 reads TGCGCCAGCAGCCAAGATACGGGACAGGGGCTTGTGAGCTACACCTTC.